These 23 T cell receptor beta chains share one sample of origin, sequenced in a study of radiotherapy plus CTLA-4 blockade in lung cancer. Only in-frame clones appear in the TCRdb table, and some are missing; sequencing was by immunoSEQ multiplex PCR. The sample records approximately 100,000 clones, 82% being singletons. The sample in question was peripheral blood, obtained from a patient treated with radiotherapy plus ipilimumab. The receptors come from a human donor with non-small cell lung cancer who had a partial response to radiotherapy plus ipilimumab.

The chain joins TRBV18 to TRBJ2-7; TRBD2 agrees at 12 bases. V shed 3 bases and J 4 bases; nucleotides not matched to a gene: 7. Germline lookup yields CDR1 KGHSH and CDR2 LQKENI. The CDR3 runs 16 residues. The chain's CDR3 is CASSPTVTSGSYEQYF. CDR3 DNA: TGTGCCAGCTCACCGACCGTGACTAGCGGGAGTTACGAGCAGTACTTC.

The rearrangement uses TRBV6-6 and TRBJ2-5; D unresolved. There are 14 residues in the CDR3. The germline CDR1 and CDR2 sequences are MNHNY and SVGAGI (reference sequence). V lost 4 bases to trimming and J lost 3 bases, with 12 bases between them. CDR3 in amino acids: CASSSRALKETQYF. For the CDR3, the DNA is TGTGCCAGCAGTTCCCGAGCACTAAAAGAGACCCAGTACTTC.

The chain combines TRBV2 with TRBJ1-3; the D gene is possibly TRBD1 (6 bases). This CDR3 has 17 amino acids. Per the germline V gene, CDR1 is SNHLY and CDR2 is FYNNEI. The V and J ends lost 2 bases and 0 bases respectively, with 14 bases between them. The CDR3 loop is CASSERPTGSSGNTIYF. CDR3 in DNA: TGTGCCAGCAGTGAACGACCGACAGGATCCTCTGGAAACACCATATATTTT.

V usage is TRBV28 and J usage is TRBJ2-7, with TRBD1 as a possible D gene (6 bases). V lost 6 bases, J lost 1 base, and 10 bases lay in between. In germline, CDR1 is MDHEN, CDR2 SYDVKM. This CDR3 has 13 residues. As DNA, the CDR3 is TGTGCCAGCAGGTTACAGGGATCCTACGAGCAGTACTTC. Protein: CASRLQGSYEQYF.

In its sample, this clone was seen once. The rearrangement uses TRBV6-5 and TRBJ2-7; 11 positions match TRBD1. Germline V gene lookup returns CDR1 MNHEY and CDR2 SVGAGI. V lost 2 bases, J lost 3 bases, and 0 bases stayed unmatched. The length of the CDR3 is 14 residues. The CDR3 DNA reads as TGTGCCAGCAGTTACGGGACAGGGGGCTACGAGCAGTACTTC. Translation gives CASSYGTGGYEQYF.

This clone was seen a single time. CDR3 DNA sequence: TGCGCCAGCAGTCGATCGGGGAGAGGCAAAGATGATGGCTACACCTTC. It specifies CASSRSGRGKDDGYTF. The V and J genes are TRBV23-1 and TRBJ1-2; D uncertain. TRBV23-1 belongs to the ORF category, with a function that is uncertain. The ends were cut back, 4 bases at V and 6 bases at J, with 21 bases in the middle. CDR3 length: 16 amino acids.

The chain couples TRBV18 to TRBJ2-6; TRBD1 is a possible D gene (6 bases). CDR1 KGHSH and CDR2 LQKENI come from the germline V gene. V gave up 3 bases and J gave up 0 bases, with 12 bases separating them. This CDR3 comprises 17 residues. DNA of the CDR3: TGTGCCAGCTCACCTTTTATGGGGGCCTCTGGGGCCAACGTCCTGACTTTC. Translating gives CASSPFMGASGANVLTF.

This chain uses TRBV7-2 with TRBJ2-3; 8 bases align to TRBD2. The CDR3 contains 16 residues. Germline CDR1 is SGHTA and CDR2 is FQGNSA. Trimming at V came to 5 bases and at J to 3 bases, leaving 10 bases not matched to a gene. CDR3 nucleotide sequence: TGTGCCAGCAGCCAAGATTGGTCTAGCGGGACAGATACGCAGTATTTT. Translation: CASSQDWSSGTDTQYF.

The rearrangement links TRBV6-6 to TRBJ2-3, with 8 positions matching TRBD1. V was clipped by 5 bases and J by 4 bases; unmatched bases: 11. CDR3 length: 16 amino acids. CDR1 MNHNY and CDR2 SVGAGI come from the germline V gene (reference sequence). This chain's CDR3 is CASSPQGAARADTQYF. CDR3 DNA sequence: TGTGCCAGCAGTCCCCAGGGGGCCGCACGAGCAGATACGCAGTATTTT.

The J gene is TRBJ2-7, the V gene TRBV10-1; 7 nucleotides match TRBD1. Germline-derived CDR1 and CDR2 are WNHNN and SYGVQD (reference sequence). The CDR3 has 14 residues. The ends lost 4 bases at V and 6 bases at J; junction bases unmatched: 9. The CDR3 here is CASSASGTVREQYF. CDR3 nucleotide sequence: TGCGCCAGCAGTGCCTCCGGGACAGTGCGCGAGCAGTACTTC.

This rearrangement joins TRBV12-5 to TRBJ2-3; unclear D gene. V gave up 1 base and J gave up 9 bases, with 14 bases separating them. Germline V gives CDR1 LGHNT, CDR2 FRNRAP. There are 14 residues in the CDR3. The CDR3 DNA reads as TGTGCTAGTGGTTTGGCAGACACCGGTTTGACGCAGTATTTT. It codes for CASGLADTGLTQYF.

The chain combines TRBV6-6 with TRBJ2-3; D not resolved. Trimming took 2 bases from V and 2 from J, leaving 8 bases between them. Germline assignment: CDR1 MNHNY and CDR2 SVGAGI (reference sequence). CDR3 size: 14 residues. CDR3 coding DNA: TGTGCCAGCAGTTACGCTAGTTCCACAGATACGCAGTATTTT. Amino acids: CASSYASSTDTQYF.

The J gene is TRBJ1-2, the V gene TRBV2; no clear D. Deletions cut 3 bases from V and 1 base from J, with 12 bases between. This CDR3 contains 15 residues. The V gene's germline CDR1 is SNHLY and CDR2 FYNNEI. The DNA of the CDR3 is TGTGCCAGCAGTGAGCTAAGCGGATATAACTATGGCTACACCTTC. It encodes CASSELSGYNYGYTF.

The chain recombines TRBV6-5 with TRBJ2-7; 7 bases are a match to TRBD1. This CDR3 comprises 15 residues. Germline CDR1 MNHEY, CDR2 SVGAGI. V lost 6 bases to trimming and J lost 1 base; unmatched junction nucleotides: 9. This CDR3 reads CASRPGTASSYEQYF. CDR3 DNA: TGTGCCAGCAGGCCCGGGACAGCTTCTTCCTACGAGCAGTACTTC.

The chain joins TRBV2 to TRBJ2-3; 16 nucleotides agree with TRBD2. This CDR3 has 17 amino acids. V trimming: 6 bases; J trimming: 5 bases; junction bases outside the gene matches: 8. Germline lookup yields CDR1 SNHLY and CDR2 FYNNEI. The chain's CDR3 is CASSPGTSGRAGDTQYF. The CDR3 DNA reads TGTGCCAGCAGCCCCGGGACTAGCGGGAGGGCCGGAGATACGCAGTATTTT.

The chain couples TRBV10-3 to TRBJ1-1, with D hard to call. The CDR3 is made up of 16 amino acids. CDR1 and CDR2 (germline): ENHRY, SYGVKD. V shed 10 bases and J shed 2 bases, with 23 bases lying between them. The CDR3: CATAGVPGTLNTEAFF. In nucleotides, the CDR3 is TGTGCCACCGCAGGCGTACCCGGAACTCTAAACACTGAAGCTTTCTTT.

This clone has more than one count but fewer than ten. The chain has TRBV27 and TRBJ2-7, with TRBD1 matching over 10 bases. The V gene's germline CDR1 is MNHEY and CDR2 SMNVEV (reference sequence). V lost 5 bases and J lost 3; bases outside the gene matches: 7. This CDR3 is built from 15 residues. CDR3 loop: CASSRDRGVIYEQYF. CDR3 DNA: TGTGCCAGCAGTAGGGACAGGGGAGTAATCTACGAGCAGTACTTC.

This clone came up once. V usage is TRBV28 and J usage is TRBJ1-2; 7 positions match TRBD1. CDR1 is MDHEN and CDR2 is SYDVKM in the germline V gene. The CDR3 spans 13 residues. The trim removed 8 bases at V and 2 bases at J, leaving 5 bases unmatched. CDR3 nucleotides: TGTGCCAGCTTACAACAGGGGAACTATGGCTACACCTTC. Translated, it gives CASLQQGNYGYTF.

This chain links TRBV27 with TRBJ1-5, with D perhaps matching TRBD1 (6 bases). Germline CDR1 MNHEY, CDR2 SMNVEV (reference sequence). Trimming pared 7 bases from V and 4 bases from J, leaving 17 bases between. The CDR3 consists of 15 residues. For the CDR3, the DNA is TGTGCCAGCACCCTGACAGGTTCGGGGAATCAGCCCCAGCATTTT. Translating it yields CASTLTGSGNQPQHF.

V is TRBV10-2 and J is TRBJ2-1; TRBD1 matches 8 bases. From germline, CDR1 is WSHSY and CDR2 SAAADI. J was trimmed by 8 bases and V by 0 bases; bases with no gene match: 0. The CDR3 covers 13 residues. The CDR3 nucleotides are TGCGCCAGCAGTGAGTCGACAGGGGATGAGCAGTTCTTC. It yields the protein CASSESTGDEQFF.

The J gene is TRBJ2-3, the V gene TRBV11-2, with unresolved D. The CDR3 has 17 residues. Trimming pared 0 bases from V and 5 bases from J, leaving 18 bases between. The germline V gene has CDR1 SGHAT and CDR2 FQNNGV. CDR3 amino acids: CASSLESVAAIQDTQYF. The CDR3 DNA is TGTGCCAGCAGCTTAGAGTCGGTAGCCGCCATTCAAGATACGCAGTATTTT.

The genes are TRBV27 and TRBJ2-1; perhaps TRBD2 as D (5 bases). The CDR3 extends over 16 amino acids. Germline V gene sequence: CDR1 MNHEY, CDR2 SMNVEV (reference sequence). V dropped 6 bases and J dropped 3 bases, with 18 bases sitting between them. In DNA form, the CDR3 reads TGTGCCAGCAGCAAAGGGATGGGAGCCCTCTACAATGAGCAGTTCTTC. Translating gives CASSKGMGALYNEQFF.

The chain has TRBV5-1 and TRBJ2-5; TRBD1 aligns across 9 bases. CDR1 and CDR2 from the germline V gene are SGHRS and YFSETQ. The CDR3 consists of 14 residues. V lost 4 bases and J lost 5; bases outside the gene matches: 6. In nucleotides, the CDR3 is TGCGCCAGCAGCGTACAGGGGGCGTACGAGACCCAGTACTTC. Translated: CASSVQGAYETQYF.